The 32 T cell receptor beta chains below come from one sample, sequenced in a study of blood T cell repertoires in COVID-19. Assay used: immunoSEQ multiplex PCR; TCRdb lists only in-frame clones, some missing. The table lists about 150,000 clones, 85% to 95% of them singletons. The specimen sequenced was peripheral blood. The receptors shown here come from a man aged 50 or older with acute or convalescent COVID-19.

The rearrangement uses TRBV7-9 and TRBJ2-7; tentatively, D is TRBD1 (5 bases). Per germline, CDR1 SEHNR and CDR2 FQNEAQ (reference sequence). V was cut by 4 bases and J by 2 bases, with 12 bases left in between. The CDR3 totals 14 residues. CDR3 DNA sequence: TGTGCCAGCAGCTCGCTGGGCAGGGCCTACGAGCAGTACTTC. It specifies CASSSLGRAYEQYF.

The genes are TRBV7-2 and TRBJ2-7; TRBD1 might be the D (5 bases). Germline CDR1 reads SGHTA; CDR2 reads FQGNSA. The CDR3 covers 14 residues. V lost 5 bases and J 5 bases, leaving 16 bases between the germline ends. CDR3: CASSTRRGINEQYF. In nucleotides, the CDR3 is TGTGCCAGCAGCACCCGAAGGGGAATCAACGAGCAGTACTTC.

This clone was counted only a few times. The chain recombines TRBV28 with TRBJ1-1; D gene uncertain. Trimming removed 6 bases from V and 0 bases from J, with 14 bases in between. CDR1 and CDR2 from the germline V gene are MDHEN and SYDVKM. The CDR3 has 15 amino acids. The CDR3 is CASSLLWRLNTEAFF. The CDR3 coding sequence is TGTGCCAGCAGCCTCCTATGGAGGCTGAACACTGAAGCTTTCTTT.

The CDR3 loop reads CAISEVQGFGYGYTF. As DNA, the CDR3 is TGTGCCATCAGTGAGGTTCAGGGGTTTGGCTATGGCTACACCTTC. V is TRBV10-3 and J is TRBJ1-2; TRBD1 is a possible D gene (6 bases). From germline, CDR1 is ENHRY and CDR2 SYGVKD. The CDR3 spans 15 residues. The V end was cut by 2 bases, the J end by 4 bases, with 14 bases between.

The genes are TRBV11-3 and TRBJ2-3, with D maybe TRBD2 (6 bases). Trimming took off 5 bases at V and 3 bases at J, with 9 bases between the two ends. There are 13 residues in the CDR3. Germline V lookup: CDR1 SGHNT, CDR2 YENEEA. The CDR3 here is CASSGEATDTQYF. For the CDR3, the DNA is TGTGCCAGCAGCGGGGAGGCAACAGATACGCAGTATTTT.

This clone came up once. This sequence joins TRBV7-6 and TRBJ2-1, with 8 bases aligning to TRBD1. The CDR3 is 13 residues long. Germline loops: CDR1 SGHVS, CDR2 FNYEAQ. The J segment lost 4 bases and the V segment lost 6 bases, leaving 2 bases of the junction unmatched. The CDR3 nucleotides are TGTGCCAGCAGTCGGACAGGGTACAATGAGCAGTTCTTC. It yields the protein CASSRTGYNEQFF.

Remarks on this clone: This sample also contains other DNA sequences that code for the same CDR3. The chain recombines TRBV27 with TRBJ1-6; 8 bases line up with TRBD1. This CDR3 region has 14 residues. After removal of 5 bases from V and 6 bases from J, the junction contained 3 bases not matched to a gene. In germline, CDR1 is MNHEY, CDR2 SMNVEV (reference sequence). This CDR3 is CASSQGAGNSPLHF. In DNA form, the CDR3 reads TGTGCCAGCAGTCAGGGGGCGGGTAATTCACCCCTCCACTTT.

This chain connects TRBV6-5 to TRBJ1-6, with 7 bases identical to TRBD1. Germline V CDR1 and CDR2: MNHEY, SVGAGI. V trimming: 6 bases; J trimming: 2 bases; junction bases outside the gene matches: 4. The CDR3 covers 15 residues. CDR3 nucleotides: TGTGCCAGCAGAGCCGGGACAGCCTATAATTCACCCCTCCACTTT. It codes for CASRAGTAYNSPLHF.

The J gene is TRBJ2-7, the V gene TRBV19; 12 nucleotides line up with TRBD2. The V segment lost 5 bases and the J segment 1 base; nucleotides outside the gene matches: 6. The germline V gene encodes CDR1 LNHDA and CDR2 SQIVND (reference sequence). There are 16 residues in the CDR3. DNA of the CDR3: TGTGCCAGTAGTCCGCGACTAGCGGGAGAGTCCTACGAGCAGTACTTC. It specifies CASSPRLAGESYEQYF.

The V and J genes are TRBV4-1 and TRBJ2-6; unclear D gene. V lost 5 bases and J 3 bases, leaving 11 bases between the germline ends. Germline values: CDR1 MGHRA, CDR2 YSYEKL. CDR3 length: 15 amino acids. In DNA, the CDR3 is TGCGCCAGCAGCTCCCGGTTTGATGGGGCCAACGTCCTGACTTTC. Protein: CASSSRFDGANVLTF.

Only one count was recorded for this clone. This rearrangement joins TRBV11-2 to TRBJ2-7; 8 nucleotides agree with TRBD2. Germline CDR1 SGHAT, CDR2 FQNNGV. The length of the CDR3 is 14 residues. Losses at the gene ends were 2 bases for V and 2 bases for J; bases not matched to a gene: 2. In nucleotides, the CDR3 is TGTGCCAGCAGCTTACAAGCGGGAGCCTACGAGCAGTACTTC. The encoded protein is CASSLQAGAYEQYF. The full variable domain, completed using reference TRBV11-2 and TRBJ2-7, is EAGVAQSPRYKIIEKRQSVAFWCNPISGHATLYWYQQILGQGPKLLIQFQNNGVVDDSQLPKDRFSAERLKGVDSTLKIQPAKLEDSAVYLCASSLQAGAYEQYFGPGTRLTVT.

The chain recombines TRBV10-3 with TRBJ1-4; D gene ambiguous. Looked up from germline, CDR1 is ENHRY and CDR2 is SYGVKD. The ends were cut back, 3 bases at V and 0 bases at J, with 11 bases in the middle. CDR3 length: 16 residues. The CDR3 loop reads CAISEQLYATNEKLFF. The DNA of the CDR3 is TGTGCCATCAGTGAACAGCTTTATGCAACTAATGAAAAACTGTTTTTT.

The chain carries TRBV19 and TRBJ1-5, with D uncertain. Germline CDR1 is LNHDA and CDR2 is SQIVND (reference sequence). The CDR3 is made up of 14 amino acids. V was clipped by 7 bases and J by 2 bases, with 12 bases between them. This CDR3 reads CASKPAAGNQPQHF. The CDR3 coding sequence is TGTGCCAGTAAGCCGGCAGCGGGCAATCAGCCCCAGCATTTT. The full variable domain, with the rest looked up from reference TRBV19 and TRBJ1-5, is DGGITQSPKYLFRKEGQNVTLSCEQNLNHDAMYWYRQDPGQGLRLIYYSQIVNDFQKGDIAEGYSVSREKKESFPLTVTSAQKNPTAFYLCASKPAAGNQPQHFGDGTRLSIL.

The chain links TRBV30 to TRBJ2-7, with no clear D. This CDR3 is built from 13 residues. V shed 1 base and J shed 3 bases, with 10 bases lying between them. Germline values: CDR1 GTSNPN, CDR2 SVGIG (reference sequence). The CDR3, as DNA: TGTGCCTGGAGTGGGGCAGCCCGCTACGAGCAGTACTTC. Its protein is CAWSGAARYEQYF.

The J gene is TRBJ1-2, the V gene TRBV13; D not resolved. Germline V lookup: CDR1 PRHDT, CDR2 FYEKMQ (reference sequence). The V end was cut by 5 bases, the J end by 8 bases, with 15 bases between. The CDR3 contains 13 residues. In nucleotides, the CDR3 is TGTGCCAGCAGCCCACGGCCCCAGGAAGGCTACACCTTC. This sequence encodes CASSPRPQEGYTF. Based on the CDR3 plus reference TRBV13 and TRBJ1-2, the full variable domain is AAGVIQSPRHLIKEKRETATLKCYPIPRHDTVYWYQQGPGQDPQFLISFYEKMQSDKGSIPDRFSAQQFSDYHSELNMSSLELGDSALYFCASSPRPQEGYTFGSGTRLTVV.

This clone was found a few times. The chain couples TRBV5-5 to TRBJ1-5, with TRBD1 matching 9 bases. Losses at the gene ends were 4 bases for V and 7 bases for J; bases not matched to a gene: 6. The CDR3 loop spans 14 amino acids. Germline values: CDR1 SGHKS, CDR2 YYEKEE (reference sequence). Here the CDR3 DNA reads TGTGCCAGCAGCCCGGGACAGGGAAGCCAGCCCCAGCATTTT. This sequence encodes CASSPGQGSQPQHF.

This CDR3 is CASSPFQLAGGLTDTQYF. The CDR3 bases are TGTGCCAGCTCACCATTCCAACTAGCGGGAGGGCTGACAGATACGCAGTATTTT. This chain joins TRBV18 and TRBJ2-3, with 13 bases matching TRBD2. There are 18 residues in the CDR3. Germline lookup yields CDR1 KGHSH and CDR2 LQKENI. The V gene end was trimmed by 2 bases and the J gene end by 3 bases; junction bases not matched to a gene: 8.

The CDR3 DNA follows: TGTGCCAGCAGCCTGGGACAGGAGTTCTACAATGAGCAGTTCTTC. It encodes CASSLGQEFYNEQFF. V is TRBV21-1 and J is TRBJ2-1; the D call in the table, TRBD1, was not verified against the DNA. TRBV21-1 is flagged as a pseudogene. CDR3 length: 15 residues.

The V gene is TRBV29-1, the J gene TRBJ1-2, with a weak D call TRBD1 (5 bases). The CDR3 runs to 14 residues. In germline, CDR1 is SQVTM, CDR2 ANQGSEA. V was pared by 3 bases and J by 5 bases, with 16 bases between. Here the CDR3 DNA reads TGCAGCGTTGACAGGGTAACGAGCGCATATGGCTACACCTTC. Encoded protein: CSVDRVTSAYGYTF. Together with reference TRBV29-1 and TRBJ1-2, the CDR3 gives the full variable domain: SAVISQKPSRDICQRGTSLTIQCQVDSQVTMMFWYRQQPGQSLTLIATANQGSEATYESGFVIDKFPISRPNLTFSTLTVSNMSPEDSSIYLCSVDRVTSAYGYTFGSGTRLTVV.

This rearrangement joins TRBV2 to TRBJ1-6; D remains unclear. V was cut by 3 bases and J by 0 bases, with 6 bases left in between. This CDR3 comprises 15 residues. CDR1 and CDR2 from the germline V gene are SNHLY and FYNNEI. The CDR3 DNA reads TGTGCCAGCAGTGACCCCAGCTCCTATAATTCACCCCTCCACTTT. It yields the protein CASSDPSSYNSPLHF. Full variable domain (outside the CDR3, taken from reference TRBV2 and TRBJ1-6): EPEVTQTPSHQVTQMGQEVILRCVPISNHLYFYWYRQILGQKVEFLVSFYNNEISEKSEIFDDQFSVERPDGSNFTLKIRSTKLEDSAMYFCASSDPSSYNSPLHFGNGTRLTVT.

V usage is TRBV27 and J usage is TRBJ2-1, with a weak D call TRBD1 (6 bases). V was cut by 5 bases and J by 0 bases, with 11 bases left in between. The germline CDR1 and CDR2 sequences are MNHEY and SMNVEV (reference sequence). This CDR3 comprises 15 residues. CDR3 loop: CASSVTGHSYNEQFF. The CDR3, as DNA: TGTGCCAGCAGTGTTACAGGGCACTCCTACAATGAGCAGTTCTTC.

The chain links TRBV4-1 to TRBJ1-2, with TRBD1 as a possible D gene (6 bases). The CDR3 consists of 14 residues. Germline loops: CDR1 MGHRA, CDR2 YSYEKL. The V end was cut by 3 bases, the J end by 2 bases, with 10 bases between. The DNA for the CDR3 is TGCGCCAGCAGCCAGTCTGGACAGAACTATGGCTACACCTTC. Protein sequence: CASSQSGQNYGYTF.

This clone was picked up one time. The chain combines TRBV5-1 with TRBJ2-3, with 12 bases identical to TRBD2. The V and J ends lost 0 bases and 5 bases, in that order; junction bases with no gene match: 7. Germline V gene data show CDR1 as SGHRS and CDR2 as YFSETQ. This CDR3 comprises 17 residues. The CDR3 sequence is CASSLGTSGKSVDTQYF. The DNA for the CDR3 is TGCGCCAGCAGCTTGGGGACTAGCGGGAAGTCTGTAGATACGCAGTATTTT.

This clone was observed a single time. This sequence joins TRBV28 and TRBJ2-1; 7 bases align to TRBD1. The germline gives CDR1 MDHEN, CDR2 SYDVKM. Germline trimming cut 5 bases from V and 13 bases from J; bases unmatched to any gene: 14. The CDR3 contains 14 residues. The CDR3 reads CASSPPGTEGLQFF. The CDR3 DNA reads as TGTGCCAGCAGTCCTCCCGGGACAGAGGGATTACAGTTCTTC.

The table lists this clone with a few counts. The V and J genes are TRBV6-1 and TRBJ1-6, with 9 bases lining up with TRBD1. CDR1 and CDR2 (germline): MNHNS, SASEGT. The V and J ends lost 4 bases and 1 base, in that order; junction bases with no gene match: 2. This CDR3 has 16 residues. The CDR3 sequence: CASSVQGASYNSPLHF. DNA of the CDR3: TGTGCCAGCAGTGTACAGGGGGCGTCCTATAATTCACCCCTCCACTTT.

The J gene is TRBJ1-1, the V gene TRBV12-2; no DNA check was done on the table's D call, TRBD1. TRBV12-2 represents a pseudogene. CDR3 length: 14 residues. The CDR3 loop is CASRITGSLGEAFF. The CDR3 DNA is TGTGCAAGTCGGATTACAGGGTCCCTGGGTGAAGCTTTCTTT.

The chain carries TRBV28 and TRBJ1-2; 8 positions agree with TRBD1. The germline CDR1 and CDR2 sequences are MDHEN and SYDVKM. The J segment lost 2 bases and the V segment lost 7 bases, leaving 9 bases of the junction unmatched. The CDR3 length is 15 residues. In DNA form, the CDR3 reads TGTGCCAGCAAGGTGACAGGGGCCCGGAACTATGGCTACACCTTC. As protein: CASKVTGARNYGYTF.

The rearrangement uses TRBV18 and TRBJ1-5, with D uncertain. The CDR3 is 14 amino acids. V lost 4 bases, J lost 4 bases, and 11 bases lay in between. The V gene's germline CDR1 is KGHSH and CDR2 LQKENI. The CDR3 DNA is TGTGCCAGCTCACGAGGAGCGGCAAATCAGCCCCAGCATTTT. This codes for CASSRGAANQPQHF.

The CDR3 bases are TGTGCCAGCAGCCCCCGACCCCCTACTAGCGGGGGCTATCTCGGTACGCAGTATTTT. Translation gives CASSPRPPTSGGYLGTQYF. This rearrangement joins TRBV7-3 to TRBJ2-3; TRBD2 matches 11 bases. CDR1 is SGHTA and CDR2 is FQGTGA in the germline V gene. V was clipped by 5 bases and J by 8 bases; unmatched bases: 21. The CDR3 covers 19 residues. The full variable domain, its missing parts supplied by reference TRBV7-3 and TRBJ2-3, is GAGVSQTPSNKVTEKGKYVELRCDPISGHTALYWYRQSLGQGPEFLIYFQGTGAADDSGLPNDRFFAVRPEGSVSTLKIQRTERGDSAVYLCASSPRPPTSGGYLGTQYFGPGTRLTVL.

The chain is built from TRBV6-6 and TRBJ2-5, with TRBD2 matching 8 bases. The CDR3 has 16 amino acids. Per germline, CDR1 MNHNY and CDR2 SVGAGI (reference sequence). V was clipped by 2 bases and J by 5 bases; unmatched bases: 10. The chain's CDR3 is CASSYTRRASGETQYF. In DNA form, the CDR3 reads TGTGCCAGCAGTTACACCCGAAGGGCTAGCGGGGAGACCCAGTACTTC.

V gene TRBV28 combines with J gene TRBJ1-1; D gene uncertain. This CDR3 contains 13 residues. Trimming stripped 3 bases from V and 5 bases from J, with 10 bases between. CDR1 is MDHEN, CDR2 SYDVKM, per germline. The CDR3 here is CASSFRETTEAFF. DNA of the CDR3: TGTGCCAGCAGTTTCCGGGAAACTACTGAAGCTTTCTTT.

V gene TRBV13 combines with J gene TRBJ2-6, with a weak D call TRBD2 (6 bases). Trimming stripped 5 bases from V and 2 bases from J, with 10 bases between. CDR3 length: 15 residues. Per the germline V gene, CDR1 is PRHDT and CDR2 is FYEKMQ (reference sequence). CDR3 amino acids: CASSLPGAGANVLTF. CDR3 in DNA: TGTGCCAGCAGCCTCCCGGGGGCTGGGGCCAACGTCCTGACTTTC.